This entry describes one T cell receptor (beta chain). The table lists this clone with a few counts. Its target antigen remains unknown. Base qualities are not recorded, but no much larger clone differs from it by a single base. This record comes from a study of blood T cell repertoires in COVID-19 (dated by TCRdb to about 2020). For the study in its entirety: Collaborator samples came from the United States, Italy and Spain and covered acute and convalescent phases of COVID-19. HLA class I and class II types, where available, came from metadata supplied by the sample provider rather than from assay-based typing. The samples were drawn from two sources: the first 160 participants of the ongoing ImmuneRACE study, and 1,254 subjects contributed by 6 global collaborators. The prospective study material was composed of cDNA or gDNA derived from T cells, B-cell-depleted T cells, or PBMCs. The repertoires were released in a freely available public database meant as a resource for research on the immune response to SARS-CoV-2. The sample metadata nearly always contained a de-identified subject ID, COVID-19 status, age in years and sex. Deeply sampled blood TCRbeta repertoires from subjects exposed to, actively infected with, or recovered from COVID-19 were included in the dataset.

Summary of the overall study and its limitations: Clinical and demographic metadata were provided uncurated, with the amount varying by source and participant.

The immunoSEQ Assay, a bias-controlled multiplex PCR, was used to amplify TCRbeta CDR3 regions from genomic DNA. Under the source paper's analysis protocol: Nucleated cell counts per sample were estimated from amplification of reference gene primers within the assay. To quantify the absolute abundance of each unique TCRbeta CDR3 rearrangement, sequence reads were collapsed and filtered. For each sample, productive Simpson clonality was calculated as the square root of Simpson's diversity index over productive rearrangements. Sourced from immuneACCESS, this table was stored by TCRdb with only in-frame sequences that have V and J called. A share of the clones is absent; for the studies checked, an unresolved V gene accounts for under half, and the remainder has no known explanation. The DNA gave D and trimming, while V, J and clone size come from that table. The sample table shows about 110,000 clones, and roughly 79% are seen once. Jointly, the top ten make up more than 15% of the sample.

CDR1 and CDR2, per the germline V gene, are MNHEY and SVGAGI. The germline V and J ends show losses of 4 bases and 4 bases respectively, and no gene match explains 12 bases of the junction. The CDR3 holds 16 amino acids from the cysteine to the phenylalanine. The read is trimmed to its CDR3 DNA, 48 bases read in frame from base 1. Collaborating institutions collected whole blood in K2EDTA tubes following their own protocols. For TCRbeta analysis, collaborator samples were shipped as frozen whole blood, as isolated PBMCs, or as DNA extracted from either sample type. This clonotype was sampled from a woman aged 80 or over with active or convalescent COVID-19. Sequencing was carried out using peripheral blood. This sequence uses TRBV6-5 and TRBJ2-5; 7 central nucleotides agree with TRBD1. The CDR3: CASSSRSLPGGETQYF. The base sequence is TGTGCCAGCAGTTCACGGTCGCTCCCAGGGGGAGAGACCCAGTACTTC.